Here is one T cell receptor beta chain with its context. These data belong to a study of blood T cell repertoires in COVID-19. The overall study: Researchers got acute and convalescent COVID-19 samples from the United States, Italy and Spain. The analysed material was cDNA or gDNA that came from T cells, B-cell-depleted T cells, or PBMCs.

In the original analysis: Estimated nucleated cell counts came from reference gene primer amplification. The protocol was immunoSEQ multiplex PCR, while the TCRdb copy is restricted to in-frame clones and leaves out a portion. V and J calls and clone size come straight from that table; D and trimming were deduced from the DNA. The top ten clones hold more than 2% of a sample with 87,000 or so clones, under 85% of them seen once. The receptor's source is a woman in her seventies with acute or convalescent COVID-19. The sequenced sample was peripheral blood.

As DNA, the CDR3 is TGTGCCAGTAGTCCTCGACTAGCGGGAGCCTACGAGCAGTACTTC. It encodes CASSPRLAGAYEQYF. This chain connects TRBV19 to TRBJ2-7, with 12 nucleotides matching TRBD2. V was pared by 5 bases and J by 2 bases, with 4 bases of the junction left unmatched. CDR1 is LNHDA and CDR2 is SQIVND in the germline V gene (reference sequence). This CDR3 contains 15 residues.